A selection of T cell receptor beta chains follows, all from one sample in a study of blood T cell repertoires in COVID-19. TCRdb's table, derived via immunoSEQ multiplex PCR, lists solely in-frame clones and lacks some. The table lists 63,000 or so clones, nearly 85% of them singletons. Sequenced material: peripheral blood. These receptors were obtained from a human donor in a cohort sampled during active COVID-19. CDR3s include the opening cysteine and the closing phenylalanine or tryptophan. A D gene is named only where the DNA matches it firmly. Clone size is stated in some rows and not others, as once, few, many or a class when expanded.

TRBV7-9	14	-	-	TRBJ1-6	TGTGCCGCCCGGGGACACGGGGATAATTCACCCCTCCACTTT	CAARGHGDNSPLHF
TRBV29-1	11	-	-	TRBJ1-2	TGCAGCGTTGATCCATACTATGGCTACACCTTC	CSVDPYYGYTF
TRBV6-6	14	-	TRBD1	TRBJ1-6	TGTGCCAGCAGCCGAACAGGGGGGGATTCACCCCTCCACTTT	CASSRTGGDSPLHF
TRBV3-1/TRBV3-2	15	-	TRBD2	TRBJ2-3	TGTGCCAGCAGCCTAGCGGGGGGGAGCACAGATACGCAGTATTTT	CASSLAGGSTDTQYF
TRBV27	13	-	TRBD1	TRBJ2-7	TGTGCCAGCAGCTACCGACAGGGCTACGAGCAGTACTTC	CASSYRQGYEQYF
TRBV28	14	few	TRBD2	TRBJ2-5	TGTGCCAGCAGCCGCGGGGGGGAGCGTGAGACCCAGTACTTC	CASSRGGERETQYF
TRBV5-1	17	once	TRBD1	TRBJ1-2	TGCGCCAGCAGCCTGACAGGGGGCGGCCCCCCTAACTATGGCTACACCTTC	CASSLTGGGPPNYGYTF
TRBV12-3/TRBV12-4	11	-	-	TRBJ1-2	TGTGCCAGCAGTGAGGCCTATGGCTACACCTTC	CASSEAYGYTF
TRBV30	15	-	TRBD1	TRBJ2-5	TGTGCCTGGTCTCCAGGGGGCGTTCGTTTGGAGACCCAGTACTTC	CAWSPGGVRLETQYF
TRBV30	14	-	TRBD1	TRBJ1-3	TGTGCCTGGAGTGCCGACAGGGCTGGAAACACCATATATTTT	CAWSADRAGNTIYF
TRBV7-3	15	-	-	TRBJ2-6	TGTGCCAGCAGCTTAAGGAGTTCTGGGGCCAACGTCCTGACTTTC	CASSLRSSGANVLTF
TRBV28	11	-	TRBD2	TRBJ2-5	TGTGCCTCAGGACTAGCGGCTTATCGGTACTTC	CASGLAAYRYF
TRBV5-8	14	few	TRBD1	TRBJ1-5	TGTGCCAGCAGCCCCGGGACAGGAAATCAGCCCCAGCATTTT	CASSPGTGNQPQHF
TRBV4-1	15	-	-	TRBJ2-1	TGCGCCAGCAGCCATGGTAACAGGGCAAGCAATGAGCAGTTCTTC	CASSHGNRASNEQFF
TRBV30	15	-	TRBD1	TRBJ1-1	TGTGCCTGGAGTGATGGGACAGGGGGGGCCACTGAAGCTTTCTTT	CAWSDGTGGATEAFF
TRBV6-6	14	-	-	TRBJ1-6	TGTGCCAGCAGTTACGACAGGTCTAATTCACCCCTCCACTTT	CASSYDRSNSPLHF
TRBV18	14	-	-	TRBJ1-1	TGTGCCAGCTCACCCTACAGGGAAAACACTGAAGCTTTCTTT	CASSPYRENTEAFF
TRBV5-1	15	-	TRBD1	TRBJ2-7	TGCGCCAGCAGCTTGGTGACAGGGTGGGGCTACGAGCAGTACTTC	CASSLVTGWGYEQYF
TRBV19	15	-	TRBD1	TRBJ1-1	TGTGCCAGTAGTACAGACAGGGCCATGAACACTGAAGCTTTCTTT	CASSTDRAMNTEAFF
TRBV10-3	11	-	-	TRBJ2-7	TGTGCCATCAGTGAGGGGGGGAGCTCTTACTTC	CAISEGGSSYF
TRBV5-1	15	-	-	TRBJ1-2	TGCGCCAGCAGCTTGGTATCGGGAACTTCCTATGGCTACACCTTC	CASSLVSGTSYGYTF
TRBV29-1	14	-	-	TRBJ2-3	TGCAGCGTTGATTCACTAGCTGTCTCAGATACGCAGTATTTT	CSVDSLAVSDTQYF
TRBV10-3	17	-	TRBD1	TRBJ1-1	TGTGCCATCAGTGGGAAACAGGGGATGTCAGTGAACACTGAAGCTTTCTTT	CAISGKQGMSVNTEAFF
TRBV3-1/TRBV3-2	12	-	-	TRBJ2-3	TGTGCCAGCAGCCCCCGTGTGGATACGCAGTATTTT	CASSPRVDTQYF
TRBV27	14	-	TRBD1	TRBJ1-5	TGTGCCAGCAGAGGGGGCTATAGCAATCAGCCCCAGCATTTT	CASRGGYSNQPQHF
TRBV6-5	16	-	TRBD2	TRBJ2-3	TGTGCCAGCAGTTCTCCTAGCGGGGGAAACACAGATACGCAGTATTTT	CASSSPSGGNTDTQYF
TRBV19	17	-	TRBD1	TRBJ2-3	TGTGCCAGTAGTATAGATCTTAACAGGGGGGTATTAGATACGCAGTATTTT	CASSIDLNRGVLDTQYF
TRBV11-2	16	-	TRBD2	TRBJ2-5	TGTGCCAGCAGCTCTTCACTAGCGGGGGGGAGGGAGACCCAGTACTTC	CASSSSLAGGRETQYF
TRBV11-2	15	-	TRBD2	TRBJ2-3	TGTGCCAGCAGCGTACTAGCGGGGGGGCCCGATACGCAGTATTTT	CASSVLAGGPDTQYF
TRBV6-6	14	many	-	TRBJ1-1	TGTGCCAGCAGTCCCCCGCGGGGCGGCACTGAAGCTTTCTTT	CASSPPRGGTEAFF
TRBV7-9	12	-	-	TRBJ2-1	TGTGCCAGCAGCCTCGAGCCTAGTCAGCAGTTCTTC	CASSLEPSQQFF
TRBV19	15	-	TRBD2	TRBJ2-1	TGTGCCAGTAGTTTAACCGGGACTACCTACAATGAGCAGTTCTTC	CASSLTGTTYNEQFF
TRBV18	15	few	TRBD1	TRBJ1-2	TGTGCCAGCTCACGCCGGGACAGGGGCGTAGGAGGCTACACCTTC	CASSRRDRGVGGYTF
TRBV18	14	-	-	TRBJ1-1	TGTGCCAGCTCCCGCTCCAGGGAGAACACTGAAGCTTTCTTT	CASSRSRENTEAFF
TRBV28	12	-	-	TRBJ2-1	TGTGCCAGCAGCCTAACCTACAATGAGCAGTTCTTC	CASSLTYNEQFF
TRBV18	16	-	TRBD2	TRBJ2-1	TGTGCCAGCTCACCACCGAAGACTAGCGGATACAATGAGCAGTTCTTC	CASSPPKTSGYNEQFF
TRBV5-1	14	-	TRBD1	TRBJ2-1	TGCGCCAGCAGCTCCCAGACAGGGTACAATGAGCAGTTCTTC	CASSSQTGYNEQFF
TRBV19	14	-	TRBD2	TRBJ2-1	TGTGCCAGTAGTTCGGGGACTAGAGGTTATGAGCAGTTCTTC	CASSSGTRGYEQFF
TRBV10-3	14	-	-	TRBJ1-2	TGTGCCATCAGCCAGTCCCAGGACAGCTATGGCTACACCTTC	CAISQSQDSYGYTF
TRBV28	15	-	TRBD1	TRBJ1-6	TGTGCCAGCAGAATACCGGGACAGGGCCATTCACCCCTCCACTTT	CASRIPGQGHSPLHF
TRBV18	14	-	TRBD1	TRBJ1-5	TGTGCCAGCTCTTCAGGACAGGGTAATCAGCCCCAGCATTTT	CASSSGQGNQPQHF